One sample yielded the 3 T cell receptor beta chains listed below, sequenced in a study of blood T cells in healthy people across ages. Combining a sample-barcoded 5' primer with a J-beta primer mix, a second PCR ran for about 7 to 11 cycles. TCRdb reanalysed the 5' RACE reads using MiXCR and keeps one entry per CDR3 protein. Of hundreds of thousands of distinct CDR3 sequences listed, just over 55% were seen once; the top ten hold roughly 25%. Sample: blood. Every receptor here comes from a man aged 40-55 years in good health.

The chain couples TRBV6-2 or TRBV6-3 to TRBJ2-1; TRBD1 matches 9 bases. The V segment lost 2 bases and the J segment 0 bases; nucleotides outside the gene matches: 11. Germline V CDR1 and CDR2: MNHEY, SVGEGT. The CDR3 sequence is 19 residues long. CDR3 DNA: TGTGCCAGCAGTTACCCGGGACAGGGTGACCCGCGCTCCTACAATGAGCAGTTCTTC. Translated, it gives CASSYPGQGDPRSYNEQFF.

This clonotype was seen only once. CDR3 sequence reads: CASSNVAGATHEQFF. In nucleotides, the CDR3 is TGTGCCAGCAGTAACGTCGCGGGGGCTACCCACGAGCAGTTCTTC. The rearrangement joins TRBV12-3 or TRBV12-4 to TRBJ2-1; tentatively, D is TRBD2 (7 bases). V lost 5 bases and J lost 10, with 21 bases in between. CDR3 length equals 15 residues.

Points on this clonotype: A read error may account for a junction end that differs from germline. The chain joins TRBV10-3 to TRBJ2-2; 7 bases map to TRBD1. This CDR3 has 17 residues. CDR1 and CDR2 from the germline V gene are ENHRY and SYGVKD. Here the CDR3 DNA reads TGTGCCACCAGTGCGATTGAGGGGACAGCGAACACCGGGGAGCTGTTTTTT. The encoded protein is CATSAIEGTANTGELFF.